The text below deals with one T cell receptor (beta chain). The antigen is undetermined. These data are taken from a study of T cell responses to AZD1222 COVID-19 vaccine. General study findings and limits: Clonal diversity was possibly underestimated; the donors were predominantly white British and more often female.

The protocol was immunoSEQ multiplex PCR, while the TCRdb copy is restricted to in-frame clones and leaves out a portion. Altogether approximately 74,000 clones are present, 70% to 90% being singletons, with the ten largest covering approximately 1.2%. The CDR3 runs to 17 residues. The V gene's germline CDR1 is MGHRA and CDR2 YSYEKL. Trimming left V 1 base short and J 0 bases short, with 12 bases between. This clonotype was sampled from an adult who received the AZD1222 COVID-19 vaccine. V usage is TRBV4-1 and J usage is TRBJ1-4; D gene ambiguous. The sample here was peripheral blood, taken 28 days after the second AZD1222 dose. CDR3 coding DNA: TGCGCCAGCAGCCAAGGCCTCTTGTGGGCAACTAATGAAAAACTGTTTTTT. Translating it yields CASSQGLLWATNEKLFF.